The clone carrying this TCR beta chain has at least ten counts. The V gene end was trimmed by 5 bases and the J gene end by 3 bases; junction bases not matched to a gene: 13. CDR3 size: 16 residues. This record belongs to a study of neurological immune-mediated disorders. Time point specified: longitudinal time-point 3. MiXCR, run by TCRdb on the 5' RACE reads, gives a single entry per CDR3 protein. The repertoire holds about 45,000 distinct CDR3 sequences, with roughly 12% as singletons. Specimen: PBMCs. The TCR originated in a man under 40 in good health. The rearrangement links TRBV12-3 or TRBV12-4 to TRBJ2-7; 7 bases match TRBD1. CDR3 residues: CASSKRWGQKNYEQYF. The CDR3 DNA follows: TGTGCCAGCAGTAAGAGATGGGGACAGAAAAACTACGAGCAGTACTTC.